A single sample gave rise to the 28 T cell receptor beta chains below, sequenced in a study of regulatory T cells in long-lasting Graves disease. Arm-PCR of CDR3 regions and iRepertoire HTBI primers were used to build TCR beta libraries. Via MiXCR, TCRdb re-called the multiplex PCR reads, giving one row per CDR3 protein. This table holds 440,000 or so distinct CDR3 sequences, about 17% found once. The time point was: newly diagnosed GD, antithyroid drugs for less than 3 months. PBMC RNA was the source of the TCR library. The same data also went into a second study, on T cells in Graves' hyperthyroidism and ophthalmopathy.

Material: peripheral blood mononuclear cells (PBMCs), obtained at new diagnosis, from a patient treated with antithyroid drugs. The receptors were gathered from a woman aged 30 to 39 with Graves disease.

This clonotype has a handful of counts. This sequence joins TRBV6-1 and TRBJ2-1, with 9 bases identical to TRBD2. V lost 6 bases and J lost 7; bases outside the gene matches: 7. Germline CDR1 is MNHNS and CDR2 is SASEGT. The CDR3 totals 14 residues. CDR3 bases: TGTGCCAGCAGCTTTGTGGCGGGAGGGAATGAGCAGTTCTTC. As protein: CASSFVAGGNEQFF.

This clonotype was counted at least ten times. The chain is built from TRBV7-2 and TRBJ2-1; D is uncertain. The germline V and J ends were trimmed by 1 base and 0 bases, with 13 bases remaining between them. CDR1 SGHTA and CDR2 FQGNSA come from the germline V gene. The CDR3 contains 17 residues. The DNA of the CDR3 is TGTGCCAGCAGCTTAGGGTTTAGGTTGTACTCCTACAATGAGCAGTTCTTC. Its protein is CASSLGFRLYSYNEQFF.

This clonotype was recorded many times. This chain joins TRBV27 and TRBJ1-4, with D possibly being TRBD1 (6 bases). This CDR3 has 15 amino acids. Germline values: CDR1 MNHEY, CDR2 SMNVEV (reference sequence). V gave up 5 bases and J gave up 4 bases, with 14 bases separating them. The CDR3 DNA is TGTGCCAGCAGTCACTCTACAGGGTTTAATGAAAAACTGTTTTTT. This encodes CASSHSTGFNEKLFF.

This clonotype has ten or more counts. The chain combines TRBV12-3 or TRBV12-4 with TRBJ1-4; 7 bases line up with TRBD1. V was clipped by 2 bases and J by 5 bases; unmatched bases: 2. The CDR3 has 14 residues. As DNA, the CDR3 is TGTGCCAGCAGTTTACAGGGGGGGAATGAAAAACTGTTTTTT. Translating gives CASSLQGGNEKLFF.

This clonotype was seen only a few times. The chain couples TRBV4-3 to TRBJ2-5; the match to TRBD2 covers 11 bases. The CDR3 length is 15 residues. Germline lookup yields CDR1 LGHNA and CDR2 YSLEER. Trimming at V came to 2 bases and at J to 2 bases, leaving 1 base not matched to a gene. CDR3 sequence reads: CASSQRTSGQETQYF. The DNA of the CDR3 is TGCGCCAGCAGCCAAAGGACTAGCGGGCAAGAGACCCAGTACTTC.

The V call is TRBV4-1, the J call TRBJ2-3; tentatively, D is TRBD1 (5 bases). CDR3 length: 17 residues. V dropped 0 bases and J dropped 3 bases, with 16 bases sitting between them. Looked up from germline, CDR1 is MGHRA and CDR2 is YSYEKL. The CDR3 bases are TGCGCCAGCAGCCAAGATGGTTTGGGCAGGGAAACAGATACGCAGTATTTT. Amino acids: CASSQDGLGRETDTQYF.

This chain joins TRBV24-1 and TRBJ1-5; no clear D gene. The CDR3 runs to 14 residues. In germline, CDR1 is KGHDR, CDR2 SFDVKD. Deletions cut 5 bases from V and 3 bases from J, with 10 bases between. In nucleotides, the CDR3 is TGTGCCACCAGTGGCGCCTCGGCCAATCAGCCCCAGCATTTT. The encoded protein is CATSGASANQPQHF.

This clonotype occurred once. The chain recombines TRBV7-9 with TRBJ2-7, with D possibly being TRBD1 or TRBD2 (5 bases each). Per germline, CDR1 SEHNR and CDR2 FQNEAQ (reference sequence). The CDR3 is 15 residues long. Trimming removed 3 bases at V and 2 bases at J, with 14 bases between. For the CDR3, the DNA is TGTGCCAGCAGCTTTGACCGGGGCCCGACCTACGAGCAGTACTTC. Protein: CASSFDRGPTYEQYF.

At least ten counts were recorded for this clonotype. The genes are TRBV20-1 and TRBJ1-1; 9 bases fit TRBD1. This CDR3 contains 14 residues. J was trimmed by 6 bases and V by 2 bases; bases with no gene match: 7. CDR1 and CDR2 from the germline V gene are DFQATT and SNEGSKA (reference sequence). Here the CDR3 reads CSARYTGGRAEAFF. CDR3 sequence (DNA): TGCAGTGCTAGATACACAGGGGGCCGAGCTGAAGCTTTCTTT.

This clonotype was seen repeatedly, ten times or more. The chain couples TRBV20-1 to TRBJ2-1, with 9 bases that match TRBD2. Germline CDR1 DFQATT, CDR2 SNEGSKA (reference sequence). This CDR3 region has 16 residues. The V gene end was trimmed by 2 bases and the J gene end by 3 bases; junction bases not matched to a gene: 8. The DNA of the CDR3 is TGCAGTGCTAGACTTGTTAGCGGGGGCTTCTACAATGAGCAGTTCTTC. Residues: CSARLVSGGFYNEQFF.

V is TRBV28 and J is TRBJ1-5; D is ambiguous. V was shortened by 3 bases and J by 11 bases, with 17 bases between the two germline ends. Germline-derived CDR1 and CDR2 are MDHEN and SYDVKM. There are 14 residues in the CDR3. The CDR3 region has the DNA TGTGCCAGCAGTTTTTTAGGTCCTCGCGTGGCCCAGCATTTT. It encodes CASSFLGPRVAQHF.

In this sample, this clonotype turned up many times. The chain joins TRBV28 to TRBJ2-3, with TRBD2 identical over 8 bases. The germline V gene encodes CDR1 MDHEN and CDR2 SYDVKM. This CDR3 contains 15 residues. Trimming took 7 bases from V and 4 from J; bases not matched to a gene: 10. The DNA for the CDR3 is TGTGCCAGCACCCCGTTGGGGCGGGAGGCAGATACGCAGTATTTT. Amino acids: CASTPLGREADTQYF.

This clonotype has a handful of counts. The chain employs TRBV6-9 and TRBJ1-6; D uncertain. The CDR3 has 12 residues. V was cut by 4 bases and J by 19 bases, with 17 bases left in between. The germline gives CDR1 MNHGY, CDR2 SVAAGI. Here the CDR3 reads CASSFTPGLVHF. CDR3 bases: TGTGCCAGCAGTTTCACTCCGGGCCTGGTTCACTTT.

The sample holds a few counts of this clonotype. This chain joins TRBV20-1 and TRBJ1-4, with a possible D match to TRBD1 (6 bases). The CDR3 runs 14 residues. Germline assignment: CDR1 DFQATT and CDR2 SNEGSKA (reference sequence). V gave up 5 bases and J gave up 7 bases, with 17 bases separating them. This CDR3 is CSAVGKGQGEKLFF. CDR3 bases: TGCAGTGCTGTGGGGAAGGGACAAGGTGAAAAACTGTTTTTT.

A remark on this clonotype: A far more abundant clone sits one base away, making this likely a read error. The chain combines TRBV28 with TRBJ2-7; D remains ambiguous. This CDR3 spans 17 amino acids. Trimming removed 3 bases at V and 7 bases at J, with 25 bases between. Germline V gene data show CDR1 as MDHEN and CDR2 as SYDVKM. The CDR3 here is CASSFPPQQFSYNEQYF. CDR3 DNA sequence: TGTGCCAGCAGTTTCCCTCCACAGCAGTTCTCCTACAATGAGCAGTACTTC.

This clonotype has just a few counts. This chain connects TRBV15 to TRBJ1-1, with D possibly TRBD1 on 5 matching bases. Germline values: CDR1 LNHNV, CDR2 YYDKDF (reference sequence). V lost 5 bases, J lost 4 bases, and 17 bases lay in between. This CDR3 has 15 residues. The CDR3 coding sequence is TGTGCCACCAGCGGGAGGGAGGGGTGGACCACTGAAGCTTTCTTT. Protein: CATSGREGWTTEAFF. Full variable domain (remainder filled in from reference TRBV15 and TRBJ1-1): DAMVIQNPRYQVTQFGKPVTLSCSQTLNHNVMYWYQQKSSQAPKLLFHYYDKDFNNEADTPDNFQSRRPNTSFCFLDIRSPGLGDTAMYLCATSGREGWTTEAFFGQGTRLTVV.

This clonotype was found a few times. This chain joins TRBV19 and TRBJ1-2; D call uncertain. CDR3 size: 12 residues. Germline CDR1 reads LNHDA; CDR2 reads SQIVND (reference sequence). V was pared by 7 bases and J by 5 bases, with 11 bases between. Here the CDR3 reads CASTPGDYGYTF. CDR3 nucleotides: TGTGCCAGTACCCCCGGGGATTATGGCTACACCTTC. Together with reference TRBV19 and TRBJ1-2, the CDR3 gives the full variable domain: DGGITQSPKYLFRKEGQNVTLSCEQNLNHDAMYWYRQDPGQGLRLIYYSQIVNDFQKGDIAEGYSVSREKKESFPLTVTSAQKNPTAFYLCASTPGDYGYTFGSGTRLTVV.

This clonotype was seen a handful of times. For the CDR3, the DNA is TGTGCCAGCAGTTTATCGGGTGGGACTAACACTGAAGCTTTCTTT. Its translation is CASSLSGGTNTEAFF. The chain is built from TRBV27 and TRBJ1-1; a weak D match, TRBD1 (5 bases). This CDR3 has 15 residues. V dropped 0 bases and J dropped 2 bases, with 10 bases sitting between them. Germline-derived CDR1 and CDR2 are MNHEY and SMNVEV (reference sequence).

Ten or more counts support this clonotype. This chain connects TRBV20-1 to TRBJ2-4; the match to TRBD2 covers 7 bases. V was pared by 0 bases and J by 4 bases, with 6 bases of the junction left unmatched. Germline lookup yields CDR1 DFQATT and CDR2 SNEGSKA (reference sequence). The CDR3 contains 15 residues. As DNA, the CDR3 is TGCAGTGCTAGAGATGCGGCGGGAGAGAAAAACATTCAGTACTTC. Translated: CSARDAAGEKNIQYF.

There are many counts of this clonotype. The V call is TRBV27, the J call TRBJ1-5, with D unclear. Trimming shortened V by 0 bases and J by 6 bases, and 6 bases separated the two germline ends. Germline CDR1 is MNHEY and CDR2 is SMNVEV (reference sequence). This CDR3 has 13 amino acids. The CDR3 region has the DNA TGTGCCAGCAGTTTATCGACCGGTCAGCCCCAGCATTTT. Its protein product is CASSLSTGQPQHF.

This clonotype has ten or more counts. The chain has TRBV12-3 or TRBV12-4 and TRBJ1-6, with D maybe TRBD1 (5 bases). The CDR3 contains 14 residues. V lost 4 bases, J lost 6 bases, and 10 bases lay in between. CDR3 residues: CASSSGAPNSPLHF. CDR3 DNA sequence: TGTGCCAGCAGTTCCGGGGCCCCTAATTCACCCCTCCACTTT.

In this sample, this clonotype turned up many times. This sequence joins TRBV18 and TRBJ2-5; D possibly corresponds to TRBD2 (5 bases). V lost 3 bases to trimming and J lost 3 bases, with 17 bases between them. Germline V gene sequence: CDR1 KGHSH, CDR2 LQKENI. The CDR3 has 16 amino acids. CDR3: CASSPIYGIQKETQYF. CDR3 nucleotide sequence: TGTGCCAGCTCACCTATCTACGGGATACAAAAAGAGACCCAGTACTTC.

J is TRBJ2-2 and V is TRBV27, with D possibly TRBD1 on 6 matching bases. This CDR3 spans 17 amino acids. Per the germline V gene, CDR1 is MNHEY and CDR2 is SMNVEV (reference sequence). The V gene lost 0 bases and the J gene lost 6 bases, with 17 bases spanning the gap. CDR3 amino acids: CASSLSIQGFRPGELFF. In DNA form, the CDR3 reads TGTGCCAGCAGTTTATCTATACAGGGTTTTAGGCCCGGGGAGCTGTTTTTT.

This clonotype was observed at least ten times. The V call is TRBV7-9, the J call TRBJ2-3; the D is unclear. Germline-derived CDR1 and CDR2 are SEHNR and FQNEAQ (reference sequence). CDR3 size: 14 residues. The ends were cut back, 3 bases at V and 0 bases at J, with 7 bases in the middle. In DNA, the CDR3 is TGTGCCAGCAGCTTCGTCCCCAGCACAGATACGCAGTATTTT. This translates into CASSFVPSTDTQYF. The entire variable domain, with the rest obtained from reference TRBV7-9 and TRBJ2-3, is as follows: DTGVSQNPRHKITKRGQNVTFRCDPISEHNRLYWYRQTLGQGPEFLTYFQNEAQLEKSRLLSDRFSAERPKGSFSTLEIQRTEQGDSAMYLCASSFVPSTDTQYFGPGTRLTVL.

There are many counts of this clonotype. The V call is TRBV20-1, the J call TRBJ2-7; 8 bases are a match to TRBD2. V lost 2 bases to trimming and J lost 4 bases; unmatched junction nucleotides: 7. The CDR3 is 14 residues long. Germline CDR1 reads DFQATT; CDR2 reads SNEGSKA (reference sequence). The CDR3 nucleotides are TGCAGTGCTAGATCGGGACTAGTAGGTTACGAGCAGTACTTC. This translates into CSARSGLVGYEQYF.

The sample holds a few counts of this clonotype. A clone one base away is much larger, so this may be a read error. CDR3 nucleotide sequence: TGTGCCAGCAGTTTATCCGCGACTAGCGGTAGCAATGAGCAGTTCTTC. As protein: CASSLSATSGSNEQFF. The V and J genes are TRBV27 and TRBJ2-1; 9 bases agree with TRBD2. The CDR3 loop spans 16 amino acids. V dropped 0 bases and J dropped 6; count of bases not matched to a gene: 6. Per the germline V gene, CDR1 is MNHEY and CDR2 is SMNVEV (reference sequence).

At least ten counts were recorded for this clonotype. The V and J genes are TRBV7-9 and TRBJ2-1, with D perhaps matching TRBD1 (6 bases). V was clipped by 0 bases and J by 1 base, with 10 bases between them. The germline V gene encodes CDR1 SEHNR and CDR2 FQNEAQ (reference sequence). The CDR3 is 16 residues long. The CDR3 coding sequence is TGTGCCAGCAGCTTAGCGGGCAGGGGATCCTACAATGAGCAGTTCTTC. Protein sequence: CASSLAGRGSYNEQFF.

This clonotype was counted ten times or more. The V call is TRBV3-1, the J call TRBJ2-2, with TRBD2 identical over 10 bases. Germline lookup yields CDR1 LGHDT and CDR2 YNNKEL (reference sequence). CDR3 length: 16 residues. With V trimmed by 0 bases and J by 5 bases, 3 bases remained unmatched. The CDR3, as DNA: TGTGCCAGCAGCCAAGAGGGACTAGCGAGGACCGGGGAGCTGTTTTTT. As protein: CASSQEGLARTGELFF. Filled out from reference TRBV3-1 and TRBJ2-2, the complete variable domain reads DTAVSQTPKYLVTQMGNDKSIKCEQNLGHDTMYWYKQDSKKFLKIMFSYNNKELIINETVPNRFSPKSPDKAHLNLHINSLELGDSAVYFCASSQEGLARTGELFFGEGSRLTVL.